This TCR beta chain derives from a study of shared clonotypes between healthy human individuals. Across the whole study: A donor's plate count was three for CD4 naive and three for CD4 memory; CD8 naive had two and CD8 memory one.

Profiling relied on immunoSEQ multiplex PCR, and the TCRdb table lists in-frame clones only, not all of them. This table holds about 2.1 million clones, 90% to 95% found once. CD45RO-negative, CCR7-selected cells formed the naive CD8 fraction, which excluded terminally differentiated effector memory CD45RA+ cells. For this clone: Antigen unknown.

General observations from the study: Naive subsets usually exceeded memory subsets in estimated richness. Enrolling few donors narrowed the genetic and exposure-history diversity that was represented.

V was clipped by 4 bases and J by 4 bases, with 18 bases between them. CDR1 and CDR2 (germline): SGHKS, YYEKEE (reference sequence). The length of the CDR3 is 16 residues. Sequencing was performed on naive CD8+ T cells from PBMCs. The receptor's source is a man aged 18 to 30 in good health. Some clones in this sample may be carry-over from other donors' samples. This chain joins TRBV5-5 and TRBJ1-5; no clear D. Written as DNA, the CDR3 is TGTGCCAGCAGCCGGGATAAGGGTCTCTATAATCAGCCCCAGCATTTT. Its translation: CASSRDKGLYNQPQHF.